This T cell receptor beta chain was found in a study of brain T cells in children with intractable seizures (dated by TCRdb to the early 2020s). About the study as a whole: Resected brain tissue from 53 pediatric epilepsy surgery cases was initially screened for immune gene transcripts with a NanoString immunology panel. Among the roughly twelve selected surgery cases, eight also had pre-surgery blood sequenced, leaving four with brain tissue only. The study at large found these results: Because sequencing depth differed between pre- and post-surgery blood, the absence of clones from the pre-surgery sample may reflect undersampling. The patients' HCMV serostatus was not known, and viral specificity was inferred solely from CDR3 sequence similarity.

With regard to this clone: This receptor's antigen is unknown. Per-nucleotide qualities are absent, and no much larger clonotype sits a single base away.

The CDR3 runs 14 amino acids, cysteine and phenylalanine included. Kept here is only the CDR3 DNA, which spans 42 bases and is read in frame from base 1. The junction carries 7 bases between V and J, which are trimmed by 0 bases and 3 bases respectively. CDR1 and CDR2 were assigned from the germline V gene (reference sequence) as LGHDT and YNNKEL. Per the publication, the time point label means: blood from clinic visit 5 months post-surgery; TSC patient then seizure free. The surgery cases that showed the highest brain T cell transcript signatures were chosen for TCR beta chain sequencing of brain tissue, and of blood when it was available. Before surgery, patients had received at least one anti-epileptic drug. TCR-sequenced patients were children with drug-resistant epilepsy due to tuberous sclerosis complex, focal cortical dysplasia, Rasmussen encephalitis or hemimegalencephaly. Bulk genomic DNA was extracted from unsorted brain tissue and whole blood with the Monarch genomic DNA purification kit.

The immunoSEQ assay was applied to genomic DNA to generate the TCR beta chain sequences. The source study handled its data this way. Any CDR3 sequence that did not begin with the conserved framework cysteine at position 104 was removed by hand. To get clonality, the normalized Shannon's Diversity Index was subtracted from one, giving values from 0 (maximal diversity) to 1 (oligoclonal). Chi-squared comparison-of-proportions tests were used to check whether the frequency of the same CDR3 differed between samples, for example brain versus blood. Public clonotypes were found by searching immuneACCESS, and the VDJdb browser was used to assess similarity to known antiviral clonotypes. TCRdb holds this immuneACCESS table with in-frame rearrangements only. Some clones are missing; in checked studies, unresolved V genes explain under half, and the rest has no known cause. The DNA gave D and trimming, while V, J and clone size come from that table. A total of a few hundred thousand clones appear in this sample, over 85% of them only once. The ten most abundant clones make up around 6% of the sample.

The chain links TRBV3-1 (or the pseudogene TRBV3-2) with TRBJ2-3, with the D gene not confidently named. The receptor was derived from a boy less than two years old with tuberous sclerosis and intractable seizures. Source: peripheral blood, taken approximately 5 months after surgery. The CDR3 protein sequence reads: CASSQEARTDTQYF. The nucleotides read TGTGCCAGCAGCCAAGAGGCCAGAACAGATACGCAGTATTTT.